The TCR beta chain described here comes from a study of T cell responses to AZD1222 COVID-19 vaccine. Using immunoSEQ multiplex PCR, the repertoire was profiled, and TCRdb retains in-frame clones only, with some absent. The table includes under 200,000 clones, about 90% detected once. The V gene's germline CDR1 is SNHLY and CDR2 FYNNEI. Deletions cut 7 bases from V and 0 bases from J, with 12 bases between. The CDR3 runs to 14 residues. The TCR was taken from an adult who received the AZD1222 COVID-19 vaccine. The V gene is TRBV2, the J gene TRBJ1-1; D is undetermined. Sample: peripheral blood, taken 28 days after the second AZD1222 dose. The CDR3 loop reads CASTVGSMNTEAFF. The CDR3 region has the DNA TGTGCCAGCACTGTCGGGAGCATGAACACTGAAGCTTTCTTT.